These 27 T cell receptor beta chains share one sample of origin, sequenced in a study of low-dose radiotherapy and immunotherapy resistance in tumors. The authors amplified TCRs for around 20 PCR cycles with a constant-region primer and a V-primer adapter. TCRdb re-called the reads through MiXCR, storing one row per CDR3 protein. The sample lists roughly 50,000 distinct CDR3 sequences, around a third seen once, with less than 9.5% in the top ten. The time point was: after trial treatment. Treatment described: LDRT plus nivolumab, ipilimumab, low-dose cyclophosphamide and aspirin (RACIN trial). The sample consisted of PBMCs, taken after low-dose radiotherapy plus immunotherapy. The source of these receptors is a male donor with rectosigmoid adenocarcinoma.

This clonotype is a singleton in its sample. This rearrangement joins TRBV29-1 to TRBJ2-2, with 11 bases that match TRBD1. Trimming removed 6 bases from V and 6 bases from J; junction bases left unmatched: 9. Per germline, CDR1 SQVTM and CDR2 ANQGSEA. This CDR3 contains 15 residues. CDR3 region: CSVGRDRGRPGELFF. Written as DNA, the CDR3 is TGCAGCGTGGGTAGGGACAGGGGGAGACCCGGGGAGCTGTTTTTT.

This clonotype is medium-sized within its sample. This chain links TRBV28 with TRBJ2-3; either TRBD1 or TRBD2 may supply D (6 bases each). The V end lost 11 bases, the J end lost 2 bases, and 17 bases lay between the germline ends. The CDR3 spans 14 residues. The germline gives CDR1 MDHEN, CDR2 SYDVKM. The CDR3 protein is CAGRGARPTDTQYF. The CDR3 DNA reads as TGTGCCGGTAGGGGGGCGCGGCCCACAGATACGCAGTATTTT.

This clonotype was picked up a small number of times. The gene calls are TRBV28 and TRBJ2-7; 10 bases align to TRBD1. V was clipped by 5 bases and J by 5 bases; unmatched bases: 12. This CDR3 is built from 16 residues. The germline gives CDR1 MDHEN, CDR2 SYDVKM. The CDR3: CASSPTLGQGYNEQYF. The CDR3 bases are TGTGCCAGCAGTCCTACCTTGGGACAGGGGTACAACGAGCAGTACTTC. Looking up the rest from reference TRBV28 and TRBJ2-7 gives the full variable domain: DVKVTQSSRYLVKRTGEKVFLECVQDMDHENMFWYRQDPGLGLRLIYFSYDVKMKEKGDIPEGYSVSREKKERFSLILESASTNQTSMYLCASSPTLGQGYNEQYFGPGTRLTVT.

This clonotype was seen many times. The chain has TRBV4-1 and TRBJ2-2, with 8 positions matching TRBD2. V lost 9 bases to trimming and J lost 4 bases; unmatched junction nucleotides: 13. Germline V gives CDR1 MGHRA, CDR2 YSYEKL. This CDR3 region has 16 residues. The CDR3 DNA follows: TGCGCCAGTAAAGCGGGAGATTTGCCAATCACCGGGGAGCTGTTTTTT. Its protein is CASKAGDLPITGELFF.

This clonotype came up many times. The rearrangement links TRBV28 to TRBJ2-2, with no clear D. Germline V gene sequence: CDR1 MDHEN, CDR2 SYDVKM. The CDR3 consists of 13 residues. Trimming left V 3 bases short and J 5 bases short, with 7 bases between. CDR3 protein: CASSFRRTGELFF. DNA for the CDR3: TGTGCCAGCAGTTTTAGACGAACCGGGGAGCTGTTTTTT.

The chain is built from TRBV24-1 and TRBJ2-5; D gene uncertain. CDR1 and CDR2 from the germline V gene are KGHDR and SFDVKD. The CDR3 sequence is 11 residues long. The ends were cut back, 2 bases at V and 7 bases at J, with 4 bases in the middle. CDR3 sequence reads: CATSDYGTQYF. CDR3 nucleotides: TGTGCCACCAGTGATTACGGGACCCAGTACTTC.

The table lists this clonotype with many counts. The chain is built from TRBV6-6 and TRBJ2-7; 13 bases fit TRBD2. V lost 6 bases to trimming and J lost 2 bases; unmatched junction nucleotides: 10. This CDR3 comprises 17 residues. The germline CDR1 and CDR2 sequences are MNHNY and SVGAGI (reference sequence). CDR3 sequence reads: CASSRLAGGVSTYEQYF. The CDR3 coding sequence is TGTGCCAGCAGCCGACTAGCGGGGGGCGTCAGTACCTACGAGCAGTACTTC.

This chain uses TRBV6-2 or TRBV6-3 with TRBJ1-2; possibly TRBD1 for D (6 bases). CDR3 size: 13 residues. The germline V gene encodes CDR1 MNHEY and CDR2 SVGEGT. Trimming took 8 bases from V and 2 from J, leaving 12 bases between them. In nucleotides, the CDR3 is TGTGCCAGCGGGGGCTCTCTAAACTATGGCTACACCTTC. Encoded protein: CASGGSLNYGYTF.

The genes are TRBV5-1 and TRBJ2-3, with a weak D call TRBD2 (6 bases). V was pared by 2 bases and J by 0 bases, with 10 bases between. The germline V gene has CDR1 SGHRS and CDR2 YFSETQ. The CDR3 loop spans 15 amino acids. The CDR3 here is CASSFGSGSTDTQYF. CDR3 nucleotides: TGCGCCAGCAGCTTCGGAAGCGGGAGCACAGATACGCAGTATTTT.

In this sample, this clonotype turned up once. The chain recombines TRBV6-8 with TRBJ1-4, with 10 nucleotides matching TRBD1. The CDR3 spans 16 residues. Germline V gene sequence: CDR1 MNHGY, CDR2 SAAAGT. Losses at the gene ends were 4 bases for V and 17 bases for J; bases not matched to a gene: 19. In DNA, the CDR3 is TGTGCCAGCAGTTCGCTTAGGACAGGGGGGGAAAAACGGTTTTTTTTT. Translating gives CASSSLRTGGEKRFFF.

In this sample, this clonotype turned up many times. This chain uses TRBV2 with TRBJ1-1; D call uncertain. The germline V gene has CDR1 SNHLY and CDR2 FYNNEI. V lost 1 base, J lost 4 bases, and 10 bases lay in between. The CDR3 sequence is 14 residues long. As DNA, the CDR3 is TGTGCCAGCAGTGAAGGCCTCCCGGGCACTGAAGCTTTCTTT. Translated: CASSEGLPGTEAFF.

This clonotype was detected a few times. This sequence joins TRBV10-3 and TRBJ2-2; the match to TRBD2 covers 8 bases. The germline V gene encodes CDR1 ENHRY and CDR2 SYGVKD. The CDR3 loop spans 15 amino acids. J gave up 1 base and V 6 bases, and 4 bases lay outside the gene matches. In DNA form, the CDR3 reads TGTGCCATCAGGGGAACTAGCGGGAACACCGGGGAGCTGTTTTTT. As protein: CAIRGTSGNTGELFF.

Worth noting for this clonotype: This likely stems from a read error, as it lies one base from a far larger clone. The gene calls are TRBV19 and TRBJ2-1; TRBD1 aligns across 7 bases. The CDR3 is 14 residues long. J gave up 10 bases and V 4 bases, and 10 bases lay outside the gene matches. The germline gives CDR1 LNHDA, CDR2 SQIVND (reference sequence). The CDR3 DNA follows: TGTGCCAGTAGTAACTACAGGGGAAACTACGAGCAGTTCTTC. Amino acid sequence: CASSNYRGNYEQFF.

This clonotype was counted between two and nine times. The V call is TRBV6-5, the J call TRBJ2-5; D is uncertain. Germline V gene sequence: CDR1 MNHEY, CDR2 SVGAGI. V lost 2 bases and J 3 bases, leaving 4 bases between the germline ends. The CDR3 is 12 residues long. CDR3 bases: TGTGCCAGCAGTTACCCTGAAGAGACCCAGTACTTC. This gives the protein CASSYPEETQYF.

In its sample, this clonotype ranks as medium-sized. The J gene is TRBJ2-7, the V gene TRBV28; maybe TRBD1 (6 bases). Trimming stripped 8 bases from V and 6 bases from J, with 11 bases between. Per germline, CDR1 MDHEN and CDR2 SYDVKM. This CDR3 has 11 residues. The CDR3 region has the DNA TGTGCCAGCGCCGAGGGGGTCGAGCAGTACTTC. This encodes CASAEGVEQYF.

Remarks on this clonotype: A much bigger clone sits one base away, suggesting this may be a read error. J is TRBJ2-1 and V is TRBV7-9; maybe TRBD1 (6 bases). Germline-derived CDR1 and CDR2 are SEHNR and FQNEAQ (reference sequence). The CDR3 loop spans 14 amino acids. Trimming stripped 6 bases from V and 10 bases from J, with 19 bases between. The CDR3 DNA reads as TGTGCCAGCAGTCGGGAAGGGGGTGGAGACGAGCAGTTCTTC. It encodes CASSREGGGDEQFF.

The table lists this clonotype with many counts. A read error may explain this, as a much larger clone is one base away. The CDR3 region is CASSLTGETYEQYF. The CDR3 region has the DNA TGTGCCAGCAGTTTGACAGGGGAGACCTACGAGCAGTACTTC. The J gene is TRBJ2-7, the V gene TRBV7-9; the match to TRBD1 covers 8 bases. The CDR3 runs to 14 residues. The V and J ends lost 6 bases and 2 bases, in that order; junction bases with no gene match: 6. CDR1 is SEHNR, CDR2 FQNEAQ, per germline (reference sequence).

The rearrangement links TRBV28 to TRBJ2-7; 9 bases are a match to TRBD1. The germline CDR1 and CDR2 sequences are MDHEN and SYDVKM. J gave up 1 base and V 5 bases, and 6 bases lay outside the gene matches. This CDR3 is built from 15 residues. The CDR3 sequence is CASSLLTGGSYEQYF. CDR3 nucleotides: TGTGCCAGCAGTCTACTGACAGGGGGTTCCTACGAGCAGTACTTC.

This clonotype appeared many times. V usage is TRBV11-2 and J usage is TRBJ2-3, with 7 bases identical to TRBD2. The germline gives CDR1 SGHAT, CDR2 FQNNGV. The CDR3 runs to 15 residues. V dropped 5 bases and J dropped 2; count of bases not matched to a gene: 7. The CDR3 is CASSGGGVLTDTQYF. In nucleotides, the CDR3 is TGTGCCAGCAGCGGGGGGGGGGTCCTCACAGATACGCAGTATTTT.

V and J are TRBV28 and TRBJ2-2; no clear D gene. The V end lost 9 bases, the J end lost 3 bases, and 17 bases lay between the germline ends. The CDR3 runs 15 residues. CDR1 and CDR2 (germline): MDHEN, SYDVKM. CDR3 loop: CASNPGRFHTGELFF. The CDR3 DNA sequence: TGTGCCAGTAACCCCGGACGCTTTCACACCGGGGAGCTGTTTTTT.

This clonotype came up once. A read error is the likely source, as a far larger clone sits one nucleotide away. The chain recombines TRBV29-1 with TRBJ2-7, with TRBD2 as a possible D gene (5 bases). There are 15 residues in the CDR3. Germline lookup yields CDR1 SQVTM and CDR2 ANQGSEA. V lost 4 bases, J lost 7 bases, and 23 bases lay in between. The CDR3 sequence is CSVGGLGQRKNEQYF. CDR3 sequence (DNA): TGCAGCGTTGGAGGGTTAGGCCAGAGGAAAAATGAGCAGTACTTC.

This clonotype was recorded at least ten times. The junction departs from the called germline gene at one end, perhaps through a read error. The chain carries TRBV7-8 and TRBJ1-5, with a weak D call TRBD1 (5 bases). The germline gives CDR1 SGHVS, CDR2 FQNEAQ. The length of the CDR3 is 13 residues. As DNA, the CDR3 is TGTGCCAGCAGTTTAGGGGAGGGACAGCCCCAGCATTTT. It yields the protein CASSLGEGQPQHF.

This clonotype occurred many times. V is TRBV6-2 or TRBV6-3 and J is TRBJ2-3, with TRBD2 matching 7 bases. The V and J ends lost 6 bases and 2 bases, in that order; junction bases with no gene match: 11. Per germline, CDR1 MNHEY and CDR2 SVGEGT. The CDR3 loop spans 16 amino acids. This CDR3 is CASRRRASGDTDTQYF. The CDR3 DNA is TGTGCCAGCAGACGGCGGGCTAGCGGAGACACAGATACGCAGTATTTT.

The chain uses TRBV6-7 and TRBJ2-5; 9 nucleotides agree with TRBD1. Being an ORF, TRBV6-7 has a function that is uncertain. V lost 6 bases, J lost 5 bases, and 7 bases stayed unmatched. The CDR3 spans 14 residues. The CDR3 reads CASRSDRGLETQYF. The CDR3, as DNA: TGTGCCAGCAGATCGGACAGGGGTCTGGAGACCCAGTACTTC.

The chain uses TRBV18 and TRBJ2-7, with 7 bases that match TRBD1. CDR1 and CDR2 from the germline V gene are KGHSH and LQKENI. The CDR3 is 16 residues long. Trimming cost V 5 bases and J 3 bases; bases outside gene matches: 13. CDR3 sequence (DNA): TGTGCCAGCTCAAGAACCGGGACAGAGATCAACTACGAGCAGTACTTC. Its translation: CASSRTGTEINYEQYF.

The chain links TRBV6-1 to TRBJ1-1; D gene unclear. Trimming pared 6 bases from V and 1 base from J, leaving 9 bases between. Germline V CDR1 and CDR2: MNHNS, SASEGT. This CDR3 is built from 13 residues. CDR3 protein: CASSQTRNTEAFF. The CDR3, as DNA: TGTGCCAGCAGCCAAACAAGGAACACTGAAGCTTTCTTT.

This clonotype has more than one count but fewer than ten. The chain uses TRBV6-2 or TRBV6-3 and TRBJ2-6; no reliable D call. Germline loops: CDR1 MNHEY, CDR2 SVGEGT. Trimming took 4 bases from V and 0 from J, leaving 7 bases between them. CDR3 size: 15 residues. CDR3 DNA: TGTGCCAGCAGTTCGGGCGTCTCTGGGGCCAACGTCCTGACTTTC. Its protein product is CASSSGVSGANVLTF.